This entry lists 20 T cell receptor beta chains sequenced from one sample in a study of blood T cells in healthy people across ages. Primers used in a second PCR of about 7 to 12 cycles were a sample-barcoded 5' primer and a J-beta primer mix. Via MiXCR, TCRdb re-called the 5' RACE reads, giving one row per CDR3 protein. This table has some 640,000 distinct CDR3 sequences, roughly 30% appearing once. Material for sequencing was blood. The receptors here all came from a woman older than 75 in good health.

This clonotype showed up many times. The CDR3 region is CASSQGDRDSYNEQFF. CDR3 DNA sequence: TGCGCCAGCAGCCAAGGGGACAGGGACTCCTACAATGAGCAGTTCTTC. The chain links TRBV4-1 to TRBJ2-1, with 9 positions matching TRBD1. The V and J ends lost 1 base and 0 bases, in that order; junction bases with no gene match: 1. From germline, CDR1 is MGHRA and CDR2 YSYEKL. The CDR3 has 16 residues.

This clonotype was picked up many times. The rearrangement joins TRBV24-1 to TRBJ2-3, with TRBD2 matching 13 bases. Germline CDR1 is KGHDR and CDR2 is SFDVKD. CDR3 length: 17 residues. The V segment lost 3 bases and the J segment 1 base; nucleotides outside the gene matches: 3. The CDR3 spells CATSDPGTSGGTDTQYF. CDR3 bases: TGTGCCACCAGTGATCCGGGGACTAGCGGGGGCACAGATACGCAGTATTTT.

V is TRBV20-1 and J is TRBJ1-2; TRBD1 aligns across 7 bases. CDR1 DFQATT and CDR2 SNEGSKA come from the germline V gene (reference sequence). The CDR3 loop spans 13 amino acids. V was clipped by 4 bases and J by 6 bases; unmatched bases: 8. The CDR3 DNA is TGCAGTGCTATTTTTCCAGGGGGGGATGGCTACACCTTC. It encodes CSAIFPGGDGYTF.

This clonotype was seen only once. The gene calls are TRBV7-9 and TRBJ1-2; perhaps TRBD1 as D (6 bases). This CDR3 comprises 15 residues. Germline V lookup: CDR1 SEHNR, CDR2 FQNEAQ (reference sequence). V was cut by 5 bases and J by 4 bases, with 17 bases left in between. In DNA, the CDR3 is TGTGCCAGCAGCCCAAGACAGGCGGCTAGCTATGGCTACACCTTC. It encodes CASSPRQAASYGYTF.

This clonotype was observed at least ten times. For the CDR3, the DNA is TGTGCCAGCAGTTGGGACACTCCCTACGAGCAGTACTTC. It specifies CASSWDTPYEQYF. J is TRBJ2-7 and V is TRBV12-3 or TRBV12-4; weak D call: TRBD1 (6 bases). Deletions cut 4 bases from V and 2 bases from J, with 9 bases between. The CDR3 length is 13 residues.

A few counts support this clonotype. The rearrangement joins TRBV2 to TRBJ1-1; TRBD1 agrees at 10 bases. V was pared by 7 bases and J by 3 bases, with 5 bases of the junction left unmatched. Per germline, CDR1 SNHLY and CDR2 FYNNEI. This CDR3 region has 14 residues. The CDR3 here is CASTRDRGDTEAFF. The DNA for the CDR3 is TGTGCCAGCACCAGGGACAGGGGTGACACTGAAGCTTTCTTT.

To note about this clonotype: A much larger clone lies a single base off, so this may be a read error. This chain joins TRBV27 and TRBJ1-4; 10 bases match TRBD1. This CDR3 is 13 amino acids long. The germline V gene encodes CDR1 MNHEY and CDR2 SMNVEV (reference sequence). Here the CDR3 reads CASSRTGGEKRFF. Written as DNA, the CDR3 is TGTGCCAGCAGCCGGACAGGGGGAGAAAAACGGTTTTTT.

The chain links TRBV5-6 to TRBJ1-1; D is ambiguous. The CDR3 has 15 residues. Germline V lookup: CDR1 SGHDT, CDR2 YYEEEE. V lost 3 bases, J lost 10 bases, and 22 bases lay in between. Here the CDR3 DNA reads TGTGCCAGCAGCTCCCCCGGCGCCGTGGAGGTTTCAGCTTTCTTT. Amino acid sequence: CASSSPGAVEVSAFF.

The J gene is TRBJ2-3, the V gene TRBV5-5; D is undetermined. CDR1 is SGHKS and CDR2 is YYEKEE in the germline V gene (reference sequence). Between the trimmed V and J ends, which lost 6 bases and 1 base, there was a span of 15 bases. This CDR3 has 15 residues. The CDR3 nucleotides are TGTGCCAGCAATCTGGGCGCCCCTGGCACAGATACGCAGTATTTT. As protein: CASNLGAPGTDTQYF. The whole variable domain, filled in from reference TRBV5-5 and TRBJ2-3, reads DAGVTQSPTHLIKTRGQQVTLRCSPISGHKSVSWYQQVLGQGPQFIFQYYEKEERGRGNFPDRFSARQFPNYSSELNVNALLLGDSALYLCASNLGAPGTDTQYFGPGTRLTVL.

This clonotype was picked up many times. The chain carries TRBV20-1 and TRBJ2-5; TRBD2 agrees at 9 bases. The CDR3 consists of 14 residues. Germline trimming cut 7 bases from V and 4 bases from J; bases unmatched to any gene: 10. Looked up from germline, CDR1 is DFQATT and CDR2 is SNEGSKA (reference sequence). DNA for the CDR3: TGCAGTGTGAGGCGGGGGGGCCGAGGAGAGACCCAGTACTTC. Amino acids: CSVRRGGRGETQYF.

The chain has TRBV5-1 and TRBJ2-5; possibly TRBD1 or TRBD2 for D (5 bases each). The ends were cut back, 5 bases at V and 2 bases at J, with 19 bases in the middle. The CDR3 loop spans 16 amino acids. Germline CDR1 and CDR2: SGHRS and YFSETQ. CDR3 sequence: CASSRGQAQLQETQYF. The CDR3 DNA is TGCGCCAGCAGTCGGGGCCAAGCCCAATTGCAAGAGACCCAGTACTTC.

This clonotype appeared many times. V usage is TRBV10-3 and J usage is TRBJ1-1; weak D call: TRBD1 (6 bases). The CDR3 runs 14 residues. V gave up 4 bases and J gave up 0 bases, with 9 bases separating them. Per the germline V gene, CDR1 is ENHRY and CDR2 is SYGVKD. Here the CDR3 DNA reads TGTGCCATCAGTGCTGGACAGATGAACACTGAAGCTTTCTTT. Translated, it gives CAISAGQMNTEAFF.

This clonotype was detected many times. The V call is TRBV5-1, the J call TRBJ2-1; no firm D call. V was clipped by 1 base and J by 10 bases, with 9 bases between them. Germline loops: CDR1 SGHRS, CDR2 YFSETQ. This CDR3 is built from 12 residues. The DNA for the CDR3 is TGCGCCAGCAGCTTGAGTTTGTGGGAGCAGTTCTTC. Translated, it gives CASSLSLWEQFF. The full variable domain, with the rest looked up from reference TRBV5-1 and TRBJ2-1, is KAGVTQTPRYLIKTRGQQVTLSCSPISGHRSVSWYQQTPGQGLQFLFEYFSETQRNKGNFPGRFSGRQFSNSRSEMNVSTLELGDSALYLCASSLSLWEQFFGPGTRLTVL.

Regarding this clonotype: A read error may be the cause here, since a much bigger clone is one base away. The DNA is left out, because the CDR3 cannot be placed on it with certainty; the CDR3 is given as TCRdb lists it. The genes are TRBV12-5 and TRBJ2-6. Per the germline V gene, CDR1 is LGHNT and CDR2 is FRNRAP. The CDR3 length equals 16 residues, ends included. The CDR3: CASGLVFGSGANVRTF.

In regard to this clonotype: It may be a read error: a sequence one base away is much more abundant. This chain connects TRBV10-3 to TRBJ2-7; TRBD2 matches at 13 bases. The germline V gene has CDR1 ENHRY and CDR2 SYGVKD. V was clipped by 2 bases and J by 7 bases; unmatched bases: 5. This CDR3 contains 15 residues. CDR3 loop: CAISETSGGAGEQYF. Here the CDR3 DNA reads TGTGCCATCAGTGAGACTAGCGGGGGGGCAGGTGAGCAGTACTTC.

This clonotype was detected ten times or more. The chain links TRBV28 to TRBJ1-5; TRBD1 matches at 10 bases. CDR3 length: 17 residues. CDR1 MDHEN and CDR2 SYDVKM come from the germline V gene. The V segment lost 5 bases and the J segment 2 bases; nucleotides outside the gene matches: 9. Here the CDR3 DNA reads TGTGCCAGCAGTCCAGGACAGGGGGAGGCGGGCAATCAGCCCCAGCATTTT. It yields the protein CASSPGQGEAGNQPQHF.

The CDR3 protein is CASSWGRGLYEQYF. CDR3 DNA sequence: TGCGCCAGCAGCTGGGGCAGAGGGCTCTACGAGCAGTACTTC. V gene TRBV5-1 combines with J gene TRBJ2-7; the D gene could be TRBD1 or TRBD2 (5 bases each). This CDR3 has 14 residues. The V end was cut by 3 bases, the J end by 3 bases, with 13 bases between. CDR1 and CDR2 (germline): SGHRS, YFSETQ.

In its sample, this clonotype was seen many times. V is TRBV29-1 and J is TRBJ2-3; 10 bases map to TRBD2. Losses at the gene ends were 7 bases for V and 6 bases for J; bases not matched to a gene: 4. The length of the CDR3 is 12 residues. Looked up from germline, CDR1 is SQVTM and CDR2 is ANQGSEA. CDR3 residues: CSGSGGADTQYF. In DNA, the CDR3 is TGCAGCGGCAGCGGGGGGGCTGATACGCAGTATTTT.

The rearrangement uses TRBV3-1 and TRBJ1-5; D remains unclear. Trimming took 1 base from V and 7 from J, leaving 11 bases between them. CDR3 length: 14 amino acids. Germline-derived CDR1 and CDR2 are LGHDT and YNNKEL (reference sequence). The CDR3 nucleotides are TGTGCCAGCAGCCAAGGGTCCCCATACCAGCCCCAGCATTTT. Translated: CASSQGSPYQPQHF.

J is TRBJ2-4 and V is TRBV5-1; a possible D gene is TRBD2 (5 bases). The J call may be incorrect, as the DNA end agrees better with TRBJ2-7. Germline CDR1 SGHRS, CDR2 YFSETQ. The CDR3 loop spans 13 amino acids. The CDR3 nucleotides read TGCGCCAGCAGCTTGGACAGCGGAAACGAGCAGTACTTC. It translates to CASSLDSGNEQYF.